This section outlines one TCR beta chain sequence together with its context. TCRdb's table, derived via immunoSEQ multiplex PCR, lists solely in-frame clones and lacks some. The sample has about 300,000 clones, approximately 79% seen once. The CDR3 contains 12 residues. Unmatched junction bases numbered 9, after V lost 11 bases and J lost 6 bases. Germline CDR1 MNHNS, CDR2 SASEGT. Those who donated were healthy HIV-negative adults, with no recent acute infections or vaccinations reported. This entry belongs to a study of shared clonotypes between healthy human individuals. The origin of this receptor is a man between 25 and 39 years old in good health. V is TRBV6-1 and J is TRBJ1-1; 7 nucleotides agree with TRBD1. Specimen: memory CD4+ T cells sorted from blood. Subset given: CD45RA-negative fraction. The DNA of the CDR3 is TGTGCCGGCCGACAGGGCACCTCTGAAGCTTTCTTT. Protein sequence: CAGRQGTSEAFF.